A selection of T cell receptor beta chains follows, all from one sample in a study of blood T cells in healthy people across ages. One entry per CDR3 protein results from TCRdb running MiXCR on the 5' RACE reads. The repertoire holds some 1.5 million distinct CDR3 sequences, with 28% as singletons. Input material: blood. The receptors here all came from a woman aged 30 to 39 in good health. CDR3s include the opening cysteine and the closing phenylalanine or tryptophan. The order of the fields is clone size, CDR3 length, J gene, V gene, D gene, CDR3 DNA, CDR3 protein. D genes are given only for firm matches. Clone size appears in some rows only: once, few, many, or a class for an expanded clone.

>few|11|TRBJ2-3|TRBV20-1|-
TGCACCCTGTGGCGGGGCAATACGCAGTATTTT
CTLWRGNTQYF
>many|15|TRBJ2-3|TRBV7-2|-
TGTGCCAGCAGCTTGATGTGGGAGCGTACAGATACGCAGTATTTT
CASSLMWERTDTQYF
>many|12|TRBJ1-2|TRBV6-6|-
TGTGCCAGCAAGACAGGCCTCGATGGCTACACCTTC
CASKTGLDGYTF
>-|15|TRBJ2-2|TRBV7-6|TRBD2
TGTGCCAGCAGCTTGAAGGGGAGGGCCCCCGGGGAGCTGTTTTTT
CASSLKGRAPGELFF
>many|13|TRBJ2-5|TRBV12-3/TRBV12-4|-
TGTGTCAGCAGTTTGAGGGGAGAAGAGACCCAGTACTTC
CVSSLRGEETQYF
>few|15|TRBJ2-5|TRBV12-3/TRBV12-4|-
TGTGCCAGCAGGGCCGGCACAGGGTTTCAAGAGACCCAGTACTTC
CASRAGTGFQETQYF
>-|16|TRBJ2-7|TRBV6-2/TRBV6-3|-
TGTGCCAGCAGTTATTCGTATCGGACAGTCGGCGACGAGCAGTACTTC
CASSYSYRTVGDEQYF
>few|14|TRBJ1-4|TRBV29-1|-
TGCAGCGTTGACCCCGGAGTTGAGAGGGAAAAACTGTTTTTT
CSVDPGVEREKLFF
>-|13|TRBJ1-2|TRBV3-1|-
TGTGCCAGCAGCCAAGGCGGACGGTATGACTACACCTTC
CASSQGGRYDYTF
>many|12|TRBJ2-5|TRBV20-1|-
TGCAGTGCTAGGCCCGGGGGAGAGACCCAGTACTTC
CSARPGGETQYF
>few|15|TRBJ2-5|TRBV20-1|-
TGCAGTGCTAGAGATAACCCGGGACTCCCAGAGACCCAGTACTTC
CSARDNPGLPETQYF
>many|12|TRBJ2-6|TRBV6-5|TRBD1
TGTGCCAGCAGGGGGCGAGACAGGGCCCTGACTTTC
CASRGRDRALTF
>few|17|TRBJ2-1|TRBV7-2|TRBD2
TGTGCCAGCAGCACGTTAAATGGGCGGGAGCGAGGCAATGAGCAGTTCTTC
CASSTLNGRERGNEQFF
>once|15|TRBJ2-7|TRBV10-3|-
TGTGCCATCAGTGAGCCGGGAGTAGCGGCTTACGAGCAGTACTTC
CAISEPGVAAYEQYF
>-|14|TRBJ1-2|TRBV6-5|-
TGTGCCAGCAGTTACTCGGGGCTTGGCTATGGCTACACCTTC
CASSYSGLGYGYTF
>many|12|TRBJ1-2|TRBV10-2|-
TGCGCCAGCAGTGGGGCCGGGAATGGCTACACCTTC
CASSGAGNGYTF
>-|14|TRBJ2-7|TRBV7-9|-
TGTGCCAGCACCGAGGACAGTCCTCCCTACGAGCAGTACTTC
CASTEDSPPYEQYF
>few|12|TRBJ2-1|TRBV5-1|-
TGCGCCAGCAGGGTTGGGAAGGGTGAGCAGTTCTTC
CASRVGKGEQFF
>-|15|TRBJ2-1|TRBV9|-
TGTGCCAGCAGCGTAGGGACAGCGAGTTACAATGAGCAGTTCTTC
CASSVGTASYNEQFF
>few|16|TRBJ2-7|TRBV21-1|-
TGTGCCAGCAGCAAAGAACCTCAGGCAGGGGAGTACGAGCAGTACTTC
CASSKEPQAGEYEQYF
>many|14|TRBJ1-3|TRBV5-1|-
TGCGCCAGCAGCTTGGACCGGGCCGGAAACACCATATATTTT
CASSLDRAGNTIYF
>few|16|TRBJ2-7|TRBV5-1|-
TGCGCCAGCAGCTCTAACCCGGGCTCAGTCGGTTACGAGCAGTACTTC
CASSSNPGSVGYEQYF
>-|15|TRBJ2-3|TRBV5-1|TRBD2
TGCGCCAGCCGCCGACGAGCGGGGACCACAGATACGCAGTATTTT
CASRRRAGTTDTQYF
>-|12|TRBJ2-3|TRBV3-1|-
TGTGCCAGCAGCCTCGGACTGGCCGCGCAGTATTTT
CASSLGLAAQYF
>-|14|TRBJ1-1|TRBV7-9|-
TGTGCCAGCAGCTTTGTGGACCAGGGAACTGAAGCTTTCTTT
CASSFVDQGTEAFF
>-|16|TRBJ1-2|TRBV7-2|-
TGTGCCAGCAGCTTTAAGGACCCGGAGGCTAACTATGGCTACACCTTC
CASSFKDPEANYGYTF
>-|15|TRBJ2-1|TRBV5-1|-
TGCGCCAGCAGCTTCCGGGACCAGACCTACAATGAGCAGTTCTTC
CASSFRDQTYNEQFF
>few|20|TRBJ2-6|TRBV7-9|-
TGTGCCAGCAGCCCAAAGATGGGGGCTCCGGGCGTATCTGGGGCCAACGTCCTGACTTTC
CASSPKMGAPGVSGANVLTF
>-|14|TRBJ2-1|TRBV18|TRBD1
TGTGCCAGCTCAACAGGGGTCTTGGAAAATGAGCAGTTCTTC
CASSTGVLENEQFF
>many|13|TRBJ1-2|TRBV4-2|-
TGTGCCAGCAGCCAAGTACGGAACTATGGCTACACCTTC
CASSQVRNYGYTF
>many|14|TRBJ2-7|TRBV20-1|TRBD2
TGCAGTGTTAGGGGGACTAGCGAGACCTACGAGCAGTACTTC
CSVRGTSETYEQYF
>few|16|TRBJ1-5|TRBV12-3/TRBV12-4|-
TGTGCCAGCAGTTTTGGTGTAGTGAGGGGATCCCAGCCCCAGCATTTT
CASSFGVVRGSQPQHF
>many|15|TRBJ2-1|TRBV5-1|-
TGCGCCAGCAGCTTGGCTCCGAACCGGGACGTTGAGCAGTTCTTC
CASSLAPNRDVEQFF
>few|17|TRBJ1-3|TRBV5-1|-
TGCGCCAGCAGCTTGGTCCAGGGAGGTTTTTCTGGAAACACCATATATTTT
CASSLVQGGFSGNTIYF
>many|16|TRBJ2-5|TRBV6-2/TRBV6-3|-
TGTGCCAGCAGTTACCGCATCGCGGGGTCAAGAGAGACCCAGTACTTC
CASSYRIAGSRETQYF
>many|13|TRBJ2-7|TRBV20-1|-
TGCAGTGCTCCCCAGGATACTAGCTACGAGCAGTACTTC
CSAPQDTSYEQYF
>many|16|TRBJ2-3|TRBV6-4|TRBD2
TGTGCCAGCAGTGAACTAGCGGGGACCCGGCCAGATACGCAGTATTTT
CASSELAGTRPDTQYF
>-|14|TRBJ2-1|TRBV7-9|-
TGTGCCAGCAGCCCCTTGGGACTCGGCAATGAGCAGTTCTTC
CASSPLGLGNEQFF
>many|13|TRBJ2-7|TRBV5-5|-
TGTGCCAGCAGTACCGACGCCGGCTACGAGCAGTACTTC
CASSTDAGYEQYF
>-|16|TRBJ2-1|TRBV18|TRBD2
TGTGCCAGCCGGGAGGCTACCCTAGACAGAGAAGAGACCCAGTTCTTC
CASREATLDREETQFF
>many|15|TRBJ2-4|TRBV20-1|-
TGCAGTGCGCCCAGGGGCGGACTAGCCAAAAACATTCAGTACTTC
CSAPRGGLAKNIQYF
>-|13|TRBJ1-1|TRBV30|-
TGTGCCTGGAGATGGGTTGCTGACACTGAAGCTTTCTTT
CAWRWVADTEAFF
>-|18|TRBJ2-7|TRBV7-2|TRBD2
TGTGCCAGCAGCTTAGGGGGAGCGGGGCGGCGGAGCTCCTACGAGCAGTACTTC
CASSLGGAGRRSSYEQYF
>-|13|TRBJ2-3|TRBV29-1|-
TGCAGCGTTGGACCCGGGGGCACAGATACGCAGTATTTT
CSVGPGGTDTQYF
>few|14|TRBJ2-3|TRBV7-2|-
TGTGCCAGCAGCTTAAGGGAGTACACAGATACGCAGTATTTT
CASSLREYTDTQYF
>-|15|TRBJ1-1|TRBV12-3/TRBV12-4|TRBD1
TGTGCCAGCAGTCCCCAGGGTACAGGGGAAACTGAAGCTTTCTTT
CASSPQGTGETEAFF
>-|13|TRBJ1-1|TRBV20-1|-
TGCAGTGCTAGAAGGGGGGAAGGCGCTGAAGCTTTCTTT
CSARRGEGAEAFF
>-|12|TRBJ2-4|TRBV12-3/TRBV12-4|-
TGTGCCAGCAGTTTGGTTCCCTCAGAACAGTACTTC
CASSLVPSEQYF
>few|14|TRBJ1-1|TRBV6-6|-
TGTGCCAGCACGCAGGGCACCATGAACACTGAAGCTTTCTTT
CASTQGTMNTEAFF
>many|15|TRBJ2-6|TRBV29-1|-
TGCAGCGTTGTTGGCACCGCCTCTGGGGCCAACGTCCTGACTTTC
CSVVGTASGANVLTF
>few|14|TRBJ2-1|TRBV15|-
TGTGCCACCAGCAGAGACTCAGCAGCCCCTGAGCAGTTCTTC
CATSRDSAAPEQFF
>-|14|TRBJ1-5|TRBV6-2/TRBV6-3|-
TGTGCCAGCAGGTGGGGGGATAGCAATCAGCCCCAGCATTTT
CASRWGDSNQPQHF
>few|14|TRBJ2-3|TRBV25-1|-
TGTGCCAGCAGTGATACCGGTAGCACAGATACGCAGTATTTT
CASSDTGSTDTQYF
>-|15|TRBJ2-3|TRBV20-1|-
TGCAGTGCTAGAGGCGCGGGACATGGTTTCGATACGCAGTATTTT
CSARGAGHGFDTQYF
>-|10|TRBJ2-7|TRBV2|-
TGTGCCAGTGATAACCGCGAGCAGTACTTC
CASDNREQYF
>-|17|TRBJ2-5|TRBV6-6|TRBD2
TGTGCCAGCAGTTACCCCGCGGGAAGCGGGGGGATGGAGACCCAGTACTTC
CASSYPAGSGGMETQYF
>-|13|TRBJ2-7|TRBV20-1|TRBD2
TGCAGTGCTAGTTTGGCGGGAGCACGGGAGCAGTACTTC
CSASLAGAREQYF
>-|13|TRBJ2-7|TRBV10-3|-
TGTGTCATCAGGGGGGTTGGGGGTGGCGAGCAGTACTTC
CVIRGVGGGEQYF
>few|14|TRBJ2-1|TRBV7-9|-
TGTGCCAGCAGCTCATATGTTAGTCCGGATGAGCAGTTCTTC
CASSSYVSPDEQFF